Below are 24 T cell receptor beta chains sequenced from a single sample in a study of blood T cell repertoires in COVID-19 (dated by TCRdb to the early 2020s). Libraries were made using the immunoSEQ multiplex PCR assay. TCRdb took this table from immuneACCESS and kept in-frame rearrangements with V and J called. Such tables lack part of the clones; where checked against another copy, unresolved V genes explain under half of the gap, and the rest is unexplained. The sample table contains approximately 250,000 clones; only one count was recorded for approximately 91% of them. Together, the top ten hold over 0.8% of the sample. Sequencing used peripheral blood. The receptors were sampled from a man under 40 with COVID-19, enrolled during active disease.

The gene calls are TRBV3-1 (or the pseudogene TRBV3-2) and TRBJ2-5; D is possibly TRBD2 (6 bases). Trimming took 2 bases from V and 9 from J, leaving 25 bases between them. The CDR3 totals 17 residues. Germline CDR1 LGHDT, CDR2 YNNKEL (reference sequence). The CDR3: CASSQRLVSGPGVSQYF. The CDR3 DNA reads TGTGCCAGCAGCCAAAGACTAGTGAGCGGGCCCGGGGTGTCCCAGTACTTC.

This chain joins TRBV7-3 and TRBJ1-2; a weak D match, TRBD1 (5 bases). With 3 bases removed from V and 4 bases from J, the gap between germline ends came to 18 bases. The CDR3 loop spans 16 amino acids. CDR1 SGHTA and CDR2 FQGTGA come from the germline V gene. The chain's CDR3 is CASSLVGGGSFYGYTF. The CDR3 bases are TGTGCCAGCAGCTTGGTCGGCGGGGGTAGCTTCTATGGCTACACCTTC.

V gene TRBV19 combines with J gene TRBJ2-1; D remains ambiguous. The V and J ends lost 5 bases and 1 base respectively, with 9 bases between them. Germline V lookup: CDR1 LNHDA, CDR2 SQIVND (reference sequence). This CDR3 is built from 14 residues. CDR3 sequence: CASSVTWSYNEQFF. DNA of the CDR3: TGTGCCAGTAGTGTGACTTGGTCCTACAATGAGCAGTTCTTC.

As DNA, the CDR3 is TGTGCCAGCAGCCAAGATCGGGCAGGCCCGGGAGGGCGGTCTGAAGCTTTCTTT. Protein product: CASSQDRAGPGGRSEAFF. The chain carries TRBV3-1 (or the pseudogene TRBV3-2) and TRBJ1-1; D gene unclear. CDR3 length equals 18 residues. Germline loops: CDR1 LGHDT, CDR2 YNNKEL (reference sequence). Trimming removed 0 bases at V and 6 bases at J, with 23 bases between.

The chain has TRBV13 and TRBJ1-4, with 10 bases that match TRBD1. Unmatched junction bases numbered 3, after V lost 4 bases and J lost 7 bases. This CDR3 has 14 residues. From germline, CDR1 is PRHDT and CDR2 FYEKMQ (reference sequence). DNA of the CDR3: TGTGCCAGCAGCTCCGGGACAGGGGTTGAAAAACTGTTTTTT. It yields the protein CASSSGTGVEKLFF.

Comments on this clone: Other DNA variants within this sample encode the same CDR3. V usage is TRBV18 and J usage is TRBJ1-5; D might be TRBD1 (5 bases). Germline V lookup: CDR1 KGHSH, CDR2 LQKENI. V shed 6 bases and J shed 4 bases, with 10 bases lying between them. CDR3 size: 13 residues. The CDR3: CASSPGGNQPQHF. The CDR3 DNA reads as TGTGCCAGCTCCCCGGGGGGTAATCAGCCCCAGCATTTT. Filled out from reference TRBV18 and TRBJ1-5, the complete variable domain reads NAGVMQNPRHLVRRRGQEARLRCSPMKGHSHVYWYRQLPEEGLKFMVYLQKENIIDESGMPKERFSAEFPKEGPSILRIQQVVRGDSAAYFCASSPGGNQPQHFGDGTRLSIL.

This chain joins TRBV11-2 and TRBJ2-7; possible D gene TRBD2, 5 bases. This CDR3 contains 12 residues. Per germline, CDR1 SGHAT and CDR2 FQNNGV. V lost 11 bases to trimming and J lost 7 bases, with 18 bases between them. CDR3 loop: CAVLAETGEQYF. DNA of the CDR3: TGTGCCGTCCTGGCAGAGACGGGAGAGCAGTACTTC.

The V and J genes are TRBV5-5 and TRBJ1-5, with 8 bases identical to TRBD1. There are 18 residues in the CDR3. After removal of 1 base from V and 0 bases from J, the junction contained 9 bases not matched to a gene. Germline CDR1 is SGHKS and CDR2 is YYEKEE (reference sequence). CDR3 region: CASSLNRGGTYSNQPQHF. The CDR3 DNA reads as TGTGCCAGCAGCTTGAACAGGGGGGGGACCTATAGCAATCAGCCCCAGCATTTT.

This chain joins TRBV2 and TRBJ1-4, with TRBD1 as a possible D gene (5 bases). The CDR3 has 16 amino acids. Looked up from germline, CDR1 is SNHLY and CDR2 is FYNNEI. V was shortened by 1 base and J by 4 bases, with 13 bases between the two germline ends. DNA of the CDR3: TGTGCCAGCAGTGAAGGGCCCGGGGGGGGTAATGAAAAACTGTTTTTT. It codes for CASSEGPGGGNEKLFF. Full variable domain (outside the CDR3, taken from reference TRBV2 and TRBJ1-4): EPEVTQTPSHQVTQMGQEVILRCVPISNHLYFYWYRQILGQKVEFLVSFYNNEISEKSEIFDDQFSVERPDGSNFTLKIRSTKLEDSAMYFCASSEGPGGGNEKLFFGSGTQLSVL.

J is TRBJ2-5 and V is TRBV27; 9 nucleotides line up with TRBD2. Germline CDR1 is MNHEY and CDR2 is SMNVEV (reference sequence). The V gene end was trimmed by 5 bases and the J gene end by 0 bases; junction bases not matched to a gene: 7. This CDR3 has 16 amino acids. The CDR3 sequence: CASSPIAGEYQETQYF. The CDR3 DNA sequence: TGTGCCAGCAGTCCAATAGCGGGGGAGTACCAAGAGACCCAGTACTTC.

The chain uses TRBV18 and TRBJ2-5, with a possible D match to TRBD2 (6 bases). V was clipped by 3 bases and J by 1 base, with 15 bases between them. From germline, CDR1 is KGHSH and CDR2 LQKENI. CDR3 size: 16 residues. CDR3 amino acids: CASSPIVAEGQETQYF. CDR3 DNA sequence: TGTGCCAGCTCACCCATAGTAGCGGAGGGCCAAGAGACCCAGTACTTC.

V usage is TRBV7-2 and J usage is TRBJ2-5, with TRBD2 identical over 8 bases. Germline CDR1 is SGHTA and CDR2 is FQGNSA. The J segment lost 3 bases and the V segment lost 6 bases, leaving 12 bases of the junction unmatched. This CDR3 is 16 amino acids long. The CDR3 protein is CASRRLGGLEKETQYF. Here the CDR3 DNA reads TGTGCCAGCAGACGGTTGGGGGGACTAGAGAAAGAGACCCAGTACTTC.

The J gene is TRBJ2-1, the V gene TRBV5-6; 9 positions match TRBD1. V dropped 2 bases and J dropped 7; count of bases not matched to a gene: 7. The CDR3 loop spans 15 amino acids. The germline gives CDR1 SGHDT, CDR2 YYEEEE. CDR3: CASSFIWTGANEQFF. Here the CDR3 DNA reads TGTGCCAGCAGCTTCATTTGGACAGGGGCGAATGAGCAGTTCTTC.

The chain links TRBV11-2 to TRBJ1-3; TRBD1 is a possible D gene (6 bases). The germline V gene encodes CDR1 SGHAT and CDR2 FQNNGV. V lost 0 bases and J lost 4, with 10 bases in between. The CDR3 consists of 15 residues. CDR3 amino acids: CASSLDGGAGNTIYF. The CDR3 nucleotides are TGTGCCAGCAGCTTAGATGGGGGCGCGGGAAACACCATATATTTT.

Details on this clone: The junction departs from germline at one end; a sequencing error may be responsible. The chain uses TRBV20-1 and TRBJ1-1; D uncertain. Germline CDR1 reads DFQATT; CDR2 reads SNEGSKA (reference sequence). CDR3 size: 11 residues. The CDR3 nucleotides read TGCAGTGCTAGAGATGTACGGACCGGGATCTTT. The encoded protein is CSARDVRTGIF.

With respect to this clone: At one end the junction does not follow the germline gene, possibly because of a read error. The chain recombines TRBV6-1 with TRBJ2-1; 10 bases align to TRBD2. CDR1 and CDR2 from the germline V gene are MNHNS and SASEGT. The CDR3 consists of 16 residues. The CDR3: CASREDPSGGHNEQFF. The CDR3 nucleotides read TGTGCCAGCAGGGAAGATCCTAGCGGGGGACACAATGAGCAGTTCTTC.

CDR3 region: CASSPTGIEQFF. The CDR3 DNA reads TGTGCCAGCAGCCCCACGGGAATTGAGCAGTTCTTC. The V and J genes are TRBV5-6 and TRBJ2-1; D may be TRBD2 (5 bases). Germline CDR1 and CDR2: SGHDT and YYEEEE. The V and J ends lost 4 bases and 9 bases respectively, with 11 bases between them. The CDR3 extends over 12 amino acids. Full variable domain (remainder filled in from reference TRBV5-6 and TRBJ2-1): DAGVTQSPTHLIKTRGQQVTLRCSPKSGHDTVSWYQQALGQGPQFIFQYYEEEERQRGNFPDRFSGHQFPNYSSELNVNALLLGDSALYLCASSPTGIEQFFGPGTRLTVL.

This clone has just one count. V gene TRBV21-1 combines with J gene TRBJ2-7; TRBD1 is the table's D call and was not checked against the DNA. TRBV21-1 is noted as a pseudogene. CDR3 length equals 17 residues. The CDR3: CASSKGKYRGITYEQYF. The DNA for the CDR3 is TGTGCCAGCAGCAAAGGGAAATACAGGGGGATAACCTACGAGCAGTACTTC.

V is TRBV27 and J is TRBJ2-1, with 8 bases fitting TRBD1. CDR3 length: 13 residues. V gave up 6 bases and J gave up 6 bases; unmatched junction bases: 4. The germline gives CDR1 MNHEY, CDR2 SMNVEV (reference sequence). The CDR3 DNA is TGTGCCAGCAGCCCTACAGGGGGCAATGAGCAGTTCTTC. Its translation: CASSPTGGNEQFF.

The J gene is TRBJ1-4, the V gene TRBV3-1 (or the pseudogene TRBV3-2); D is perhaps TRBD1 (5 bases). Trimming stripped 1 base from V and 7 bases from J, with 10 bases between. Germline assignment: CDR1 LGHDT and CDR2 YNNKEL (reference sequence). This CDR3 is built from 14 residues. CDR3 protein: CASSQGGAVEKLFF. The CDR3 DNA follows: TGTGCCAGCAGCCAAGGTGGGGCCGTTGAAAAACTGTTTTTT.

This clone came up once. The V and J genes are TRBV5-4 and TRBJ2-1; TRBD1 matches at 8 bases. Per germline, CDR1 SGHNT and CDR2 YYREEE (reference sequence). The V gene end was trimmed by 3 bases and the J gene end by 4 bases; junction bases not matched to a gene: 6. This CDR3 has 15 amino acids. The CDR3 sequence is CASSSGTGSYNEQFF. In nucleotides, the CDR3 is TGTGCCAGCAGCTCTGGGACAGGTTCTTACAATGAGCAGTTCTTC.

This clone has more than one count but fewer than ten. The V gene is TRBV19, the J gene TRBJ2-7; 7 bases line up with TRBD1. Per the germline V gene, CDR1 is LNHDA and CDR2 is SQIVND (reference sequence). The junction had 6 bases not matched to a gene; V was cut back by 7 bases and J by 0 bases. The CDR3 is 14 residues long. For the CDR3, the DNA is TGTGCCAGTACCGGGACAGACACCTCCTACGAGCAGTACTTC. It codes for CASTGTDTSYEQYF.

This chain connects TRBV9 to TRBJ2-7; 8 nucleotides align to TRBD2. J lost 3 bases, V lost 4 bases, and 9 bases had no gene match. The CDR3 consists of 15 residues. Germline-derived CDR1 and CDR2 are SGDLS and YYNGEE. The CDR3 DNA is TGTGCCAGCAGCCCAGCGGGGGCGTTAGTCTACGAGCAGTACTTC. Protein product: CASSPAGALVYEQYF.

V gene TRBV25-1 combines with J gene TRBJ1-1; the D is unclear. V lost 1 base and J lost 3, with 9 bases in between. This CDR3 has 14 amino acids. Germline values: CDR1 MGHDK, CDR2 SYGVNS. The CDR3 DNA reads TGTGCCAGCAGTGAATTCTACGGGGACACTGAAGCTTTCTTT. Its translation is CASSEFYGDTEAFF.